This T cell receptor beta chain comes out of a study of T cell repertoires in cytomegalovirus infection. In the study overall: As its CMV epitopes, the study selected recently identified HLA-C-restricted and well-studied HLA-B-restricted targets. A matching HLA type, together with CMV infection, was signaled by public TCR beta signatures.

TCRdb itself ran the reads through MiXCR, one entry per CDR3 protein. The table lists around 900,000 distinct CDR3 sequences, approximately 30% of them singletons. Study results and limitations: CMV carriers having the relevant HLA were flagged by cumulative public TCR beta family frequency. HLA-C-restricted CMV clonotypes gave the most frequent clonotype in two of eight donors.

The V and J ends lost 7 bases and 4 bases respectively, with 17 bases between them. CDR3 length equals 15 residues. The germline V gene encodes CDR1 LNHDA and CDR2 SQIVND (reference sequence). As concerns this clonotype: Its antigen remains unknown.

The chain has TRBV19 and TRBJ1-5; D call uncertain. The source of this sequence is a human donor in good health (CMV status not recorded). Some clones in this sample may be carry-over from other donors' samples. Material: cultured CD8+ T cells from PBMCs, obtained from culture after CMV antigen stimulation. CDR3 sequence: CASNNRSSLNQPQHF. CDR3 in DNA: TGTGCCAGTAATAATAGGTCCAGTTTAAATCAGCCCCAGCATTTT. The variable domain in full, with the rest retrieved from reference TRBV19 and TRBJ1-5, is DGGITQSPKYLFRKEGQNVTLSCEQNLNHDAMYWYRQDPGQGLRLIYYSQIVNDFQKGDIAEGYSVSREKKESFPLTVTSAQKNPTAFYLCASNNRSSLNQPQHFGDGTRLSIL.